This passage covers 18 T cell receptor beta chains from one sample sequenced in a study of T cells in Graves' hyperthyroidism and ophthalmopathy. What was amplified from RNA transcripts were TCR beta CDR3 regions. The primer set for the first-round RT-PCR of the TCR CDR3 was HTBI. Each CDR3 protein gets one entry after TCRdb re-called the multiplex PCR reads with MiXCR. The sample holds approximately 400,000 distinct CDR3 sequences, 20% to 30% seen once. The sample taken for sequencing was blood. These receptors were taken from a man aged 50 or older with Graves' hyperthyroidism.

The rearrangement joins TRBV27 to TRBJ1-5; possible D gene TRBD1, 5 bases. Germline V lookup: CDR1 MNHEY, CDR2 SMNVEV (reference sequence). The CDR3 has 14 residues. Trimming removed 6 bases at V and 7 bases at J, with 16 bases between. CDR3 loop: CASSPRGVSQPQHF. The CDR3 DNA is TGTGCCAGCAGCCCACGGGGGGTATCCCAGCCCCAGCATTTT.

The gene calls are TRBV30 and TRBJ2-7; maybe TRBD2 (6 bases). Per germline, CDR1 GTSNPN and CDR2 SVGIG (reference sequence). Trimming left V 0 bases short and J 6 bases short, with 18 bases between. There are 15 residues in the CDR3. The chain's CDR3 is CAWSVLSSGEFEQYF. CDR3 bases: TGTGCCTGGAGTGTACTTTCGTCGGGAGAGTTCGAGCAGTACTTC.

There are a few counts of this clonotype. The J gene is TRBJ2-5, the V gene TRBV20-1, with D possibly being TRBD1 or TRBD2 (6 bases each). This CDR3 region has 11 residues. The ends were cut back, 6 bases at V and 7 bases at J, with 12 bases in the middle. CDR1 and CDR2 (germline): DFQATT, SNEGSKA (reference sequence). The CDR3 DNA reads TGCAGTGCCCAGGAGGGGGTGACCCAGTACTTC. Its translation is CSAQEGVTQYF.

This chain links TRBV2 with TRBJ2-5; D is unresolved. The CDR3 extends over 14 amino acids. Germline V CDR1 and CDR2: SNHLY, FYNNEI. V was trimmed by 4 bases and J by 7 bases, leaving 16 bases between them. The CDR3, as DNA: TGTGCCAGCAGTGTGGACCCAACAGTGGGGACCCAGTACTTC. Protein sequence: CASSVDPTVGTQYF.

J is TRBJ1-5 and V is TRBV7-6; possible D gene TRBD1, 5 bases. CDR3 length: 17 amino acids. Germline CDR1 and CDR2: SGHVS and FNYEAQ. The V gene lost 5 bases and the J gene lost 3 bases, with 20 bases spanning the gap. DNA for the CDR3: TGTGCCAGCAGCCCCCTTTTGCGGACACTGAACAATCAGCCCCAGCATTTT. Protein: CASSPLLRTLNNQPQHF.

This chain uses TRBV27 with TRBJ2-1; TRBD2 matches 9 bases. V gave up 6 bases and J gave up 4 bases; unmatched junction bases: 10. From germline, CDR1 is MNHEY and CDR2 SMNVEV (reference sequence). This CDR3 has 16 residues. DNA of the CDR3: TGTGCCAGCAGACCCACTAGCGGGCTCACATACAATGAGCAGTTCTTC. It translates to CASRPTSGLTYNEQFF.

This clonotype was observed a handful of times. The genes are TRBV2 and TRBJ2-2; 7 bases agree with TRBD2. Germline V gene data show CDR1 as SNHLY and CDR2 as FYNNEI. V was clipped by 7 bases and J by 4 bases; unmatched bases: 6. This CDR3 spans 14 amino acids. DNA of the CDR3: TGTGCCAGCAATCTAGCGGAGGGCACCGGGGAGCTGTTTTTT. It is translated as CASNLAEGTGELFF.

The chain links TRBV19 to TRBJ2-2; TRBD2 matches 9 bases. The germline gives CDR1 LNHDA, CDR2 SQIVND (reference sequence). The CDR3 consists of 17 residues. J was trimmed by 5 bases and V by 1 base; bases with no gene match: 8. The CDR3 sequence: CASSIGGAGGGTGELFF. In nucleotides, the CDR3 is TGTGCCAGTAGTATAGGAGGAGCGGGAGGTGGGACCGGGGAGCTGTTTTTT.

About this clonotype itself: A much larger clone lies a single base off, so this may be a read error. As the CDR3 is not closed by the conserved phenylalanine or tryptophan, this likely results from a read error. The rearrangement links TRBV6-1 to TRBJ2-7; 9 bases line up with TRBD2. The CDR3 totals 17 residues. Germline CDR1 reads MNHNS; CDR2 reads SASEGT. V trimming: 2 bases; J trimming: 1 base; junction bases outside the gene matches: 9. This chain's CDR3 is CASSELAGRARSYEQYS. In nucleotides, the CDR3 is TGTGCCAGCAGTGAACTAGCGGGGAGGGCCAGGTCCTACGAGCAGTACTCC.

The V and J genes are TRBV3-1 and TRBJ1-4; possible D gene TRBD1, 6 bases. The CDR3 totals 17 residues. Per germline, CDR1 LGHDT and CDR2 YNNKEL (reference sequence). Between the trimmed V and J ends, which lost 4 bases and 10 bases, there was a span of 25 bases. CDR3 coding DNA: TGTGCCAGCAGCCCTAGTGGGGGCGGCGGCATTGGAGGAAAACTGTTTTTT. Encoded protein: CASSPSGGGGIGGKLFF.

This clonotype has just a few counts. The chain carries TRBV20-1 and TRBJ2-3; possible D gene TRBD2, 6 bases. The ends were cut back, 0 bases at V and 4 bases at J, with 14 bases in the middle. Germline CDR1 DFQATT, CDR2 SNEGSKA (reference sequence). The CDR3 has 15 residues. The CDR3 here is CSARDLGRSADTQYF. In DNA form, the CDR3 reads TGCAGTGCTAGAGATCTTGGGAGGAGCGCAGATACGCAGTATTTT.

The sample holds a few counts of this clonotype. The V and J genes are TRBV7-3 and TRBJ2-2; D not resolved. The CDR3 covers 14 residues. Trimming stripped 8 bases from V and 1 base from J, with 11 bases between. The V gene's germline CDR1 is SGHTA and CDR2 FQGTGA. The DNA for the CDR3 is TGTGCCAGCGCTCTGGAAGGGAACACCGGGGAGCTGTTTTTT. Its protein is CASALEGNTGELFF.

V usage is TRBV20-1 and J usage is TRBJ2-1; TRBD2 agrees at 9 bases. Germline V gene lookup returns CDR1 DFQATT and CDR2 SNEGSKA (reference sequence). The junction had 5 bases not matched to a gene; V was cut back by 5 bases and J by 3 bases. CDR3 length: 14 residues. The CDR3 nucleotides are TGCAGTGCTGTTAGCGGGAGTCTCTACAATGAGCAGTTCTTC. Its protein is CSAVSGSLYNEQFF.

The chain links TRBV7-3 to TRBJ2-2; D ambiguous. Germline CDR1 reads SGHTA; CDR2 reads FQGTGA. This CDR3 has 12 residues. Trimming stripped 5 bases from V and 3 bases from J, with 4 bases between. CDR3 loop: CASSQDTGELFF. CDR3 DNA: TGTGCCAGCAGCCAGGACACCGGGGAGCTGTTTTTT.

The chain has TRBV19 and TRBJ1-5; 7 positions agree with TRBD1. V was pared by 0 bases and J by 7 bases, with 6 bases of the junction left unmatched. Germline V gene sequence: CDR1 LNHDA, CDR2 SQIVND (reference sequence). CDR3 length: 15 residues. In DNA, the CDR3 is TGTGCCAGTAGTATAGAGGGGACAGCGGAGCAGCCCCAGCATTTT. This codes for CASSIEGTAEQPQHF.

The sample holds a few counts of this clonotype. The chain uses TRBV20-1 and TRBJ2-3; 8 positions agree with TRBD2. J was trimmed by 1 base and V by 5 bases; bases with no gene match: 11. The CDR3 totals 16 residues. Germline V gene data show CDR1 as DFQATT and CDR2 as SNEGSKA (reference sequence). The CDR3 DNA reads as TGCAGTGCTCACCGGGGCACTAGCGGCCGCACAGATACGCAGTATTTT. It codes for CSAHRGTSGRTDTQYF.

The rearrangement links TRBV5-1 to TRBJ2-5; perhaps TRBD2 as D (7 bases). The CDR3 spans 15 residues. Germline CDR1 SGHRS, CDR2 YFSETQ. Deletions cut 8 bases from V and 1 base from J, with 18 bases between. CDR3: CASARGGISQETQYF. CDR3 bases: TGCGCCAGTGCAAGGGGGGGGATAAGCCAAGAGACCCAGTACTTC.

This clonotype was counted between two and nine times. The rearrangement links TRBV5-1 to TRBJ2-7; D not resolved. In germline, CDR1 is SGHRS, CDR2 YFSETQ. V lost 1 base and J 2 bases, leaving 7 bases between the germline ends. CDR3 length: 13 amino acids. CDR3 sequence (DNA): TGCGCCAGCAGCTTGTCTGATACCTACGAGCAGTACTTC. Its translation is CASSLSDTYEQYF.